Sequencing of this T cell receptor beta chain was carried out in a study of shared clonotypes between healthy human individuals. Broader study findings: In this cohort, only blood was sampled, and tissue repertoires likely differ.

CDR3 length: 15 amino acids. Germline V gives CDR1 SGHAT, CDR2 FQDESV (reference sequence). V lost 5 bases, J lost 4 bases, and 15 bases lay in between. Method: immunoSEQ multiplex PCR; TCRdb's copy keeps in-frame clones and lacks some. Seen here are some 550,000 clones, 97% observed once, and the top ten hold approximately 0.057%. A note on this clone: Its antigen is as yet unknown.

Sequenced input: naive CD4+ T cells sorted from blood. Subset reported: CD45RA+ positively selected. The source of this sequence is a woman aged 25-40 years in good health. The rearrangement joins TRBV11-1 to TRBJ2-1, with D perhaps matching TRBD2 (6 bases). CDR3 protein: CASSREWRGYNEQFF. CDR3 nucleotides: TGTGCCAGCAGCCGGGAGTGGCGGGGATACAATGAGCAGTTCTTC.